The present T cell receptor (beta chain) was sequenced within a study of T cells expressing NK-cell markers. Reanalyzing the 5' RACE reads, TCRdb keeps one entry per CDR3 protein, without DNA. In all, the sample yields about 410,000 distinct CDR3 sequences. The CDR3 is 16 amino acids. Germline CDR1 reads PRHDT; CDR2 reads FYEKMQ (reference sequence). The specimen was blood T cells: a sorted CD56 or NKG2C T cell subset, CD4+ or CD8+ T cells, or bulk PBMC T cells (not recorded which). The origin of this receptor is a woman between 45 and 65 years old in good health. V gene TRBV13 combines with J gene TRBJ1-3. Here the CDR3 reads CASRTRDFPSGNTIYF.